The text below deals with one T cell receptor (beta chain). This entry belongs to a study of read filtering for tumor transcriptome and immune sequencing. Study overall: Mean patient age was 65.9 years, range roughly 40 to 85; 17 male, some 14 female. RNA-seq yielded only about 75 to 1,400 TCR reads, IR-seq about 4 to 10.27 million.

The CDR3 totals 15 residues. Trimming removed 5 bases from V and 5 bases from J; junction bases left unmatched: 9. Per the germline V gene, CDR1 is SEHNR and CDR2 is FQNEAQ (reference sequence). This library used around 400 ng RNA and molecular barcoded adaptors spanning alpha/delta and beta/gamma chains. TCRdb reanalysed the reads using MiXCR and keeps one entry per CDR3 protein. The table shows 100,000 to 150,000 distinct CDR3 sequences, with 10% to 15% occurring only once. The clonotype comes from a donor older than 35 with multiple myeloma. Sequenced: a population of CD138-negative cells sorted from bone marrow. The genes are TRBV7-9 and TRBJ2-1; TRBD1 aligns across 7 bases. The CDR3 region has the DNA TGTGCCAGCAGCAGGTGGACAGGAGCTAACAATGAGCAGTTCTTC. It translates to CASSRWTGANNEQFF.